The 16 T cell receptor beta chains presented below share a single source sample, sequenced in a study of T-cell memory formation after mild COVID-19 (dated by TCRdb to 2020 to 2022). To prepare the library, 5' RACE was applied. Sequencer: Illumina NovaSeq 6000. Clones were called with MiXCR by TCRdb after fastp trimmed the public reads at Q25, and only in-frame beta chains were retained. CDR3 protein sequences are deduplicated, and each keeps its most common genes and DNA. For this sample the table gives around 310,000 distinct CDR3 sequences, of which about 15% were detected only once. The ten largest clones capture 20% to 25% of the sample. Sequencing was carried out using PBMCs or a T cell subset sorted from them (not recorded which). These receptors originate from a man aged 18 to 30 who had mild COVID-19 (a few samples of this study predate the infection). The sample titles of this study are shuffled in the database, so cell type and time point are left out; the donor was told from shared clones.

This clonotype was detected a few times. CDR3 region: CASSYSSRSTEAFF. Written as DNA, the CDR3 is TGTGCCAGCAGTTACTCTTCTCGGAGCACTGAAGCTTTCTTT. The chain is built from TRBV6-2 or TRBV6-3 and TRBJ1-1, with D unclear. Germline V CDR1 and CDR2: MNHEY, SVGEGT. CDR3 length: 14 residues. The V end was cut by 0 bases, the J end by 4 bases, with 9 bases between.

The rearrangement joins TRBV7-2 to TRBJ2-7; perhaps TRBD1 as D (5 bases). V was cut by 1 base and J by 9 bases, with 13 bases left in between. The CDR3 runs 13 residues. Per the germline V gene, CDR1 is SGHTA and CDR2 is FQGNSA. Here the CDR3 DNA reads TGTGCCAGCAGCTTAGTTCAGGGCAGAGCGCAGTACTTC. This sequence encodes CASSLVQGRAQYF.

The V and J genes are TRBV6-5 and TRBJ2-2; the D gene is possibly TRBD2 (7 bases). Trimming pared 5 bases from V and 4 bases from J, leaving 14 bases between. The length of the CDR3 is 15 residues. Germline V gives CDR1 MNHEY, CDR2 SVGAGI. CDR3 sequence: CASSPRRGLTGELFF. The CDR3 nucleotides read TGTGCCAGCAGTCCTCGGCGGGGGCTCACCGGGGAGCTGTTTTTT.

This clonotype was seen repeatedly, ten times or more. The rearrangement joins TRBV20-1 to TRBJ2-4; the D gene is possibly TRBD2 (6 bases). Germline V gene lookup returns CDR1 DFQATT and CDR2 SNEGSKA (reference sequence). Trimming shortened V by 0 bases and J by 4 bases, and 13 bases separated the two germline ends. CDR3 length: 15 residues. The CDR3: CSARERGTTKNIQYF. CDR3 DNA: TGCAGTGCTAGAGAGCGGGGAACGACTAAAAACATTCAGTACTTC.

This clonotype was seen a handful of times. This CDR3 reads CSVAPVAGHNTGELFF. For the CDR3, the DNA is TGCAGCGTTGCACCCGTTGCGGGACATAACACCGGGGAGCTGTTTTTT. The rearrangement uses TRBV29-1 and TRBJ2-2, with D perhaps TRBD1 or TRBD2 (6 bases each). Germline V lookup: CDR1 SQVTM, CDR2 ANQGSEA. The V end was cut by 4 bases, the J end by 2 bases, with 17 bases between. This CDR3 is 16 amino acids long.

The chain joins TRBV5-1 to TRBJ1-1; D is undetermined. This CDR3 region has 14 residues. From germline, CDR1 is SGHRS and CDR2 YFSETQ. Trimming removed 4 bases from V and 0 bases from J, with 10 bases in between. CDR3 protein: CASSPNSLNTEAFF. The CDR3 DNA follows: TGCGCCAGCAGCCCCAATAGCCTGAACACTGAAGCTTTCTTT.

As regards this clonotype: Germline is not matched at one junction end, which may reflect a read error. The V gene is TRBV19, the J gene TRBJ2-2; 10 bases map to TRBD1. This CDR3 is built from 17 residues. Germline CDR1 is LNHDA and CDR2 is SQIVND (reference sequence). CDR3 in DNA: TGTGCCAGTAGTAGGGGACAGGGGAGGCTCGACACCTGGGAGCTGTTTTTT. This codes for CASSRGQGRLDTWELFF.

This clonotype was counted only a few times. The chain recombines TRBV20-1 with TRBJ1-1; TRBD1 matches 9 bases. Unmatched junction bases numbered 5, after V lost 5 bases and J lost 4 bases. The CDR3 sequence is 13 residues long. The germline CDR1 and CDR2 sequences are DFQATT and SNEGSKA (reference sequence). As DNA, the CDR3 is TGCAGTGCTGGGACAGGGTGGGCCACTGAAGCTTTCTTT. This sequence encodes CSAGTGWATEAFF.

The chain is built from TRBV4-3 and TRBJ1-5; D not resolved. The CDR3 runs to 14 residues. V lost 0 bases and J lost 7, with 10 bases in between. Germline V gives CDR1 LGHNA, CDR2 YSLEER. The CDR3 DNA is TGCGCCAGCAGCCAAGATACAGTTGGCCAGCCCCAGCATTTT. This gives the protein CASSQDTVGQPQHF.

This chain joins TRBV6-6 and TRBJ2-3; D may be TRBD2 (6 bases). This CDR3 has 17 amino acids. Trimming stripped 2 bases from V and 1 base from J, with 16 bases between. The V gene's germline CDR1 is MNHNY and CDR2 SVGAGI (reference sequence). The DNA for the CDR3 is TGTGCCAGCAGTTACCCCCCGCGGCAGCGGGGCACAGATACGCAGTATTTT. This translates into CASSYPPRQRGTDTQYF.

The CDR3 region is CASRRDPLHTDTQYF. CDR3 nucleotide sequence: TGTGCCAGCAGAAGGGACCCCCTCCACACAGATACGCAGTATTTT. J is TRBJ2-3 and V is TRBV7-9, with D perhaps TRBD1 or TRBD2 (5 bases each). The CDR3 is 15 amino acids. The V and J ends lost 6 bases and 2 bases respectively, with 15 bases between them. Germline V gene lookup returns CDR1 SEHNR and CDR2 FQNEAQ (reference sequence).

The chain has TRBV6-2 or TRBV6-3 and TRBJ2-7, with D possibly being TRBD1 (5 bases). V was cut by 2 bases and J by 5 bases, with 19 bases left in between. This CDR3 contains 16 residues. Per the germline V gene, CDR1 is MNHEY and CDR2 is SVGEGT. The CDR3 DNA is TGTGCCAGCAGTTACCGGGTGGCGGCAGGGTCACACGAGCAGTACTTC. This translates into CASSYRVAAGSHEQYF.

V gene TRBV5-1 combines with J gene TRBJ2-3; D is unresolved. The V gene's germline CDR1 is SGHRS and CDR2 YFSETQ. V was clipped by 6 bases and J by 2 bases, with 10 bases between them. The CDR3 loop spans 13 amino acids. The CDR3 region is CASKSQPTDTQYF. DNA of the CDR3: TGCGCCAGCAAAAGCCAACCCACAGATACGCAGTATTTT.

The J gene is TRBJ2-3, the V gene TRBV24-1; D is unresolved. Germline V CDR1 and CDR2: KGHDR, SFDVKD. The CDR3 sequence is 14 residues long. Trimming removed 0 bases from V and 1 base from J, with 4 bases in between. CDR3 nucleotides: TGTGCCACCAGTGATTTGACAGGCACAGATACGCAGTATTTT. It encodes CATSDLTGTDTQYF.

The chain links TRBV15 to TRBJ2-2, with D unclear. The CDR3 consists of 14 residues. Trimming took 8 bases from V and 3 from J, leaving 13 bases between them. Looked up from germline, CDR1 is LNHNV and CDR2 is YYDKDF (reference sequence). CDR3: CATSRAGDTGELFF. CDR3 DNA sequence: TGTGCCACCTCACGCGCAGGAGACACCGGGGAGCTGTTTTTT.

This clonotype was detected only a few times. The rearrangement links TRBV20-1 to TRBJ2-2; 8 bases align to TRBD1. This CDR3 has 15 residues. V lost 0 bases to trimming and J lost 5 bases; unmatched junction nucleotides: 5. Per the germline V gene, CDR1 is DFQATT and CDR2 is SNEGSKA (reference sequence). CDR3 region: CSARDPNRGTGELFF. In nucleotides, the CDR3 is TGCAGTGCTAGAGATCCGAACAGGGGGACCGGGGAGCTGTTTTTT.